This TCR beta chain was recorded in a study of OX40 agonist ivuxolimab in advanced cancers. About the study: An agonistic anti-OX40 (CD134) antibody, ivuxolimab, was used to treat the patients. The dose-escalation group included hepatocellular carcinoma, melanoma, renal cell carcinoma and head and neck cancer. Averaging around 60 years in age, with a range of roughly 23 to 80, the cohort was approximately 83% male. Study results and caveats: Normalized expansion of T-cell clones was also low for some nonresponders.

The CDR3 sequence is 15 residues long. Germline CDR1 is SQVTM and CDR2 is ANQGSEA. After removal of 6 bases from V and 1 base from J, the junction contained 6 bases not matched to a gene. A word on this clone: Its matching antigen is unknown.

Assay used: immunoSEQ multiplex PCR; TCRdb lists only in-frame clones, some missing. The table lists approximately 72,000 clones, 85% to 90% of them singletons. Material: CD4+ or CD8+ T cells sorted from blood, obtained in a trial of the OX40 agonist ivuxolimab. The source of this sequence is an adult with an advanced solid tumor such as melanoma, head and neck, liver or kidney cancer. The chain recombines TRBV29-1 with TRBJ2-6, with 7 bases aligning to TRBD2. The CDR3 sequence: CSVVREGSGANVLTF. Here the CDR3 DNA reads TGCAGCGTAGTCAGGGAGGGTTCTGGGGCCAACGTCCTGACTTTC. The complete variable domain, with remaining parts taken from reference TRBV29-1 and TRBJ2-6, reads SAVISQKPSRDICQRGTSLTIQCQVDSQVTMMFWYRQQPGQSLTLIATANQGSEATYESGFVIDKFPISRPNLTFSTLTVSNMSPEDSSIYLCSVVREGSGANVLTFGAGSRLTVL.